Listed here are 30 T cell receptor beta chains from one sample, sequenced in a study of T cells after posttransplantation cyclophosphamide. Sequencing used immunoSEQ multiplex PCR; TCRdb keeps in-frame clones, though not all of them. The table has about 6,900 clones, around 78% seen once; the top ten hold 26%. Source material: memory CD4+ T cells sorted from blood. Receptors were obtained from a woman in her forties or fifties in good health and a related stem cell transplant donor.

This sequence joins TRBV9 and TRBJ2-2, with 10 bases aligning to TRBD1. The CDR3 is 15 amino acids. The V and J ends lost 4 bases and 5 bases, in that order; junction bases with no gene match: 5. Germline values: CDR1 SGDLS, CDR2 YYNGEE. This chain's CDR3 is CASSFGTGVTGELFF. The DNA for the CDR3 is TGTGCCAGCAGCTTCGGGACAGGGGTGACCGGGGAGCTGTTTTTT.

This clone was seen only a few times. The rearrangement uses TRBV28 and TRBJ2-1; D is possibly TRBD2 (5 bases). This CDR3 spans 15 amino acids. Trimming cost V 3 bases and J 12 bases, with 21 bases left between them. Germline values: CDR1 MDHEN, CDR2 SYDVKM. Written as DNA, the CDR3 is TGTGCCAGCAGTTTTGGTGGGAGAGGGCTGGTGTCGCAGTTCTTC. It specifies CASSFGGRGLVSQFF.

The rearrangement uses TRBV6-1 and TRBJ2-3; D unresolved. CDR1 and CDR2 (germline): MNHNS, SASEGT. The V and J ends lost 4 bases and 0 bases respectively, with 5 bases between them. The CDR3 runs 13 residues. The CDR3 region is CASSVESTDTQYF. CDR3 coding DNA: TGTGCCAGCAGTGTGGAGAGCACAGATACGCAGTATTTT.

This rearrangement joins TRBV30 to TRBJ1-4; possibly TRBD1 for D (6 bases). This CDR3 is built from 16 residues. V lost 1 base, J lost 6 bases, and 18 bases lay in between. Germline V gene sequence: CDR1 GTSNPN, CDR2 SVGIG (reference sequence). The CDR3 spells CAWSASRRGEDEKLFF. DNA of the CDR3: TGTGCCTGGAGTGCCTCCCGCAGGGGAGAGGATGAAAAACTGTTTTTT.

In DNA form, the CDR3 reads TGTGCCAGCAGTCATGGAGCGGGACTAGATTACAATGAGCAGTTCTTC. Protein product: CASSHGAGLDYNEQFF. This rearrangement joins TRBV7-7 to TRBJ2-1, with 8 nucleotides matching TRBD2. V lost 6 bases, J lost 4 bases, and 11 bases stayed unmatched. This CDR3 contains 16 residues. Germline V gene sequence: CDR1 SSHAT, CDR2 FNYEAQ (reference sequence).

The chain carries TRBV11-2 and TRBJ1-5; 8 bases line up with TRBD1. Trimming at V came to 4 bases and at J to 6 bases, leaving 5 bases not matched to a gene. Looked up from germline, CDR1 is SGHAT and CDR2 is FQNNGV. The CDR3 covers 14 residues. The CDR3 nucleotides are TGTGCCAGCAGCTCACAGGGGGGGGGTCAGCCCCAGCATTTT. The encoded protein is CASSSQGGGQPQHF.

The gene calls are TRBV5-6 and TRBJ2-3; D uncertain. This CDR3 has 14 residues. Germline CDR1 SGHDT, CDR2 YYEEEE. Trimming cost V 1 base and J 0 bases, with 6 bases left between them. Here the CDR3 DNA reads TGTGCCAGCAGCTTGCGCGCTAGCACAGATACGCAGTATTTT. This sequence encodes CASSLRASTDTQYF.

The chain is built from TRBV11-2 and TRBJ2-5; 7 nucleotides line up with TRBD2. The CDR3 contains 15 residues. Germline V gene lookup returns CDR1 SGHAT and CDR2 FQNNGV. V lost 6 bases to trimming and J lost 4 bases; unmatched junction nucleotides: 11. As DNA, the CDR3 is TGTGCCAGCAGGTCGACCCCGGTAGCGGGAGAGACCCAGTACTTC. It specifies CASRSTPVAGETQYF.

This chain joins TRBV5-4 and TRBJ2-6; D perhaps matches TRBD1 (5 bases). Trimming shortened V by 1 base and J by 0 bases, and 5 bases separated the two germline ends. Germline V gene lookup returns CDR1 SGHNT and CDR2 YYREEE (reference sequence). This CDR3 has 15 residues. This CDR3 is CASSLQGSGANVLTF. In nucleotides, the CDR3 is TGTGCCAGCAGCTTGCAGGGCTCTGGGGCCAACGTCCTGACTTTC.

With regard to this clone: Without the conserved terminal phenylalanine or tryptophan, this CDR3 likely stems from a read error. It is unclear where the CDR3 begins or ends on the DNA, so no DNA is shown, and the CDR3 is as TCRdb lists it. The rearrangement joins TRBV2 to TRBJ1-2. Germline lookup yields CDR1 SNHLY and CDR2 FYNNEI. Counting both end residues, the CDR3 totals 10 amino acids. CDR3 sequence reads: CASSPRVLPA.

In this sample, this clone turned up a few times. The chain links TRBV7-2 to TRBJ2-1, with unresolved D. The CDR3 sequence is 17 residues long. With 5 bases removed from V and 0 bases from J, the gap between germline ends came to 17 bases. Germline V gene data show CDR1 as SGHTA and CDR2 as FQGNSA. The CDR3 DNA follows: TGTGCCAGCAGCCCCCGATCAAGGCGCGGCTCCTACAATGAGCAGTTCTTC. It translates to CASSPRSRRGSYNEQFF.

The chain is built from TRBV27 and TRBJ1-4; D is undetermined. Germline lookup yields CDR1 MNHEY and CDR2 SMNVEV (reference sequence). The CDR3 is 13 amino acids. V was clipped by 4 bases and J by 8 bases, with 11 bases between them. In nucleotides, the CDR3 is TGTGCCAGCAGTTCCGCTGGCAGGGAAAAACTGTTTTTT. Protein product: CASSSAGREKLFF.

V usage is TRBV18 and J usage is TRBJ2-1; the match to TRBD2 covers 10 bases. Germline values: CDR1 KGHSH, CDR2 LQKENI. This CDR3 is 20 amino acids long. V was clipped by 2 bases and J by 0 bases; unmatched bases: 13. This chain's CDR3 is CASSPSGRSGRMNSYNEQFF. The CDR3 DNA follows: TGTGCCAGCTCACCATCGGGGCGTAGCGGGAGGATGAACTCCTACAATGAGCAGTTCTTC.

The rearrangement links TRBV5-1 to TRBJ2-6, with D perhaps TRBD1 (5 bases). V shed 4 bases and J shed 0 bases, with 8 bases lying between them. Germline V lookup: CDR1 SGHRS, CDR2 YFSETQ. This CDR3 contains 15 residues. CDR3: CASSATGSGANVLTF. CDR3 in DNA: TGCGCCAGCAGCGCCACAGGCTCTGGGGCCAACGTCCTGACTTTC.

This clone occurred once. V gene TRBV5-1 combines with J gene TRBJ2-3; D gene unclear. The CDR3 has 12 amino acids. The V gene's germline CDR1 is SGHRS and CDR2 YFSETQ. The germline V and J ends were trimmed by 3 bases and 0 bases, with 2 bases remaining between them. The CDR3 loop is CASSSSTDTQYF. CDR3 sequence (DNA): TGCGCCAGCAGCTCTAGCACAGATACGCAGTATTTT.

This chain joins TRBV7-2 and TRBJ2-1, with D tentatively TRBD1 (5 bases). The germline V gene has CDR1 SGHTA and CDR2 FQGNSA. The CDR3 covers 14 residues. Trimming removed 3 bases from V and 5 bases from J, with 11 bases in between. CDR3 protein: CASSFRAGHNEQFF. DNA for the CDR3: TGTGCCAGCAGCTTCAGGGCCGGTCACAATGAGCAGTTCTTC. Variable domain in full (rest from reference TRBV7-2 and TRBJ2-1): GAGVSQSPSNKVTEKGKDVELRCDPISGHTALYWYRQSLGQGLEFLIYFQGNSAPDKSGLPSDRFSAERTGGSVSTLTIQRTQQEDSAVYLCASSFRAGHNEQFFGPGTRLTVL.

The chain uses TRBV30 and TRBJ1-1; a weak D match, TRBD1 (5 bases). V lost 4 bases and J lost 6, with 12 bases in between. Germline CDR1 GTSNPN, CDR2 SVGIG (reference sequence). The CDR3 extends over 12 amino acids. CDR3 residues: CAWIRDSPEAFF. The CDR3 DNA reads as TGTGCCTGGATCCGAGACAGCCCTGAAGCTTTCTTT.

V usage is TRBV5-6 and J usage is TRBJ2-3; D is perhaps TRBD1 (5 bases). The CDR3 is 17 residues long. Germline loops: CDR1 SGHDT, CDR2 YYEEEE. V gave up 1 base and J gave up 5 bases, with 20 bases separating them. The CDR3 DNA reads TGTGCCAGCAGCTTGCTTGGGCAGGGAAGTCAGGAAGATACGCAGTATTTT. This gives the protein CASSLLGQGSQEDTQYF.

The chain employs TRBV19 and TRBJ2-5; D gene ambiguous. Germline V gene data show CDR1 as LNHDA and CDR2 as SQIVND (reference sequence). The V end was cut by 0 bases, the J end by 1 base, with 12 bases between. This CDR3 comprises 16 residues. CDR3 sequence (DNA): TGTGCCAGTAGTATAGATTTTCAGAGGCTCCAAGAGACCCAGTACTTC. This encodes CASSIDFQRLQETQYF.

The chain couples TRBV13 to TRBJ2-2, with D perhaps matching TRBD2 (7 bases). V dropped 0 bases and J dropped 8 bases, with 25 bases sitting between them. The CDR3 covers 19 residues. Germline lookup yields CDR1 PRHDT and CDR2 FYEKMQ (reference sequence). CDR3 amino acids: CASSLGLRGARGRSGELFF. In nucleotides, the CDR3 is TGTGCCAGCAGCTTAGGCCTTAGGGGGGCGCGGGGGCGTTCGGGGGAGCTGTTTTTT.

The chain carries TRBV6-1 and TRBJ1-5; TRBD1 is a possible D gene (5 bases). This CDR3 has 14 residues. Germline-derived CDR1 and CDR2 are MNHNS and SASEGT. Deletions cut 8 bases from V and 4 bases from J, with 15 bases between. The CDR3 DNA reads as TGTGCCAGCGGGGCAGATTACTGGAATCAGCCCCAGCATTTT. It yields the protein CASGADYWNQPQHF.

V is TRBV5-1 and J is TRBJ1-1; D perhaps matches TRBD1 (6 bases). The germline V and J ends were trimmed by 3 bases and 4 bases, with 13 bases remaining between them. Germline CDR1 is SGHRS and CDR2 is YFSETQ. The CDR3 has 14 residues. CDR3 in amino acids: CASSSGQLGTEAFF. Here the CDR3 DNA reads TGCGCCAGCAGCTCCGGACAGCTCGGCACTGAAGCTTTCTTT.

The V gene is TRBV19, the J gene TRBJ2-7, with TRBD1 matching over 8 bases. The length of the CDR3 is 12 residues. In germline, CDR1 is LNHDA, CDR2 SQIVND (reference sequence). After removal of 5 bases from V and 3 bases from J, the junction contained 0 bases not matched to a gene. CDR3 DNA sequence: TGTGCCAGTAGTGGGACAGGCTACGAGCAGTACTTC. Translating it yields CASSGTGYEQYF.

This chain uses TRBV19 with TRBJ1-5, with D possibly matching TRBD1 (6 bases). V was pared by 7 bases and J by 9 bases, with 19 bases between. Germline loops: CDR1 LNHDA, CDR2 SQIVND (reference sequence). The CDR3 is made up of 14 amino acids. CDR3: CASKSGRGASPQHF. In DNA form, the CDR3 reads TGTGCCAGTAAGTCGGGCCGGGGGGCATCGCCCCAGCATTTT.

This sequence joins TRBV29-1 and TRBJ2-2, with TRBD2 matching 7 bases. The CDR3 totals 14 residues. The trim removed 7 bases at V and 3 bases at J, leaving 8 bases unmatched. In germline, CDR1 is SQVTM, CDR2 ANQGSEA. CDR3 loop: CSARGSRYTGELFF. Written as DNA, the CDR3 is TGCAGCGCCCGCGGGAGTCGGTACACCGGGGAGCTGTTTTTT.

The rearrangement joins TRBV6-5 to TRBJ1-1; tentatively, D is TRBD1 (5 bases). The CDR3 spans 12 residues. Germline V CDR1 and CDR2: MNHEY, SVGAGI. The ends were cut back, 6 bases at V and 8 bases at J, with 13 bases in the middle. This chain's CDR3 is CASSSDRVEAFF. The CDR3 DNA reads TGTGCCAGCAGCAGTGACAGAGTAGAAGCTTTCTTT.

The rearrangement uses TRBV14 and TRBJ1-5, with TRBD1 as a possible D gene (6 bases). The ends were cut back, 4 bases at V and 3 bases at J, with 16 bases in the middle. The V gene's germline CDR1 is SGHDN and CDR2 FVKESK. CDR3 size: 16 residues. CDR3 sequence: CASSRLTQGPNQPQHF. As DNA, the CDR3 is TGTGCCAGCAGCCGACTTACTCAGGGGCCCAATCAGCCCCAGCATTTT.

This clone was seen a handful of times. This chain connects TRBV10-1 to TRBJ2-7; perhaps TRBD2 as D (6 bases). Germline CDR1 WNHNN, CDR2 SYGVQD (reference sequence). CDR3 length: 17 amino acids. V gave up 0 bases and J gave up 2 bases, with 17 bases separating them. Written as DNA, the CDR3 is TGCGCCAGCAGTGAGTCATGGAAGCGCGGGGCCCCCTACGAGCAGTACTTC. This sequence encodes CASSESWKRGAPYEQYF.

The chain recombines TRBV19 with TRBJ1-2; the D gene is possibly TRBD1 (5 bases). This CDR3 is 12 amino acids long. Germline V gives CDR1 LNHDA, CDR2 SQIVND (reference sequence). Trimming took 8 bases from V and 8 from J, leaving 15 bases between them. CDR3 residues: CASWGPGKGYTF. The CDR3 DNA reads TGTGCCAGTTGGGGCCCAGGAAAGGGCTACACCTTC.

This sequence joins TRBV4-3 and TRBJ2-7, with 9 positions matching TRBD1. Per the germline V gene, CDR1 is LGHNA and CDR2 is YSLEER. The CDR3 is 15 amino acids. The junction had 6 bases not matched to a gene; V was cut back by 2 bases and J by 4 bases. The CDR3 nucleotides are TGCGCCAGCAGCCAACACCGGGACAGGGCTTACGAGCAGTACTTC. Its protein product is CASSQHRDRAYEQYF.